Below, one T cell receptor (beta chain) is given with its context. Its antigen is unidentified. TCRdb re-called the 5' RACE reads and gives one entry per CDR3 protein, without DNA. With under 350,000 distinct CDR3 sequences in the sample, the ten largest clones hold 5.6%. This sample is part of a study of monozygotic twins with inflammatory bowel disease. Study observations and caveats: No difference was seen in repertoire similarity between concordant and discordant twins, possibly from limited power. Inverse Simpson values showed less TCRbeta diversity in IBD patients than in their healthy co-twins. IBD patients shared fewer clonotypes with other individuals than healthy twins, especially patients with disease activity signs.

RNA in its total form was extracted from whole blood, and T cells were not sorted. This receptor was taken from a human donor with ulcerative colitis or Crohn's disease, or a healthy co-twin of an affected twin (not recorded which). Sequencing was performed on blood.

The CDR3 loop reads CASSFAGRTDTQYF. The chain uses TRBV12-3 or TRBV12-4 and TRBJ2-3. The CDR3 length is 14 residues.